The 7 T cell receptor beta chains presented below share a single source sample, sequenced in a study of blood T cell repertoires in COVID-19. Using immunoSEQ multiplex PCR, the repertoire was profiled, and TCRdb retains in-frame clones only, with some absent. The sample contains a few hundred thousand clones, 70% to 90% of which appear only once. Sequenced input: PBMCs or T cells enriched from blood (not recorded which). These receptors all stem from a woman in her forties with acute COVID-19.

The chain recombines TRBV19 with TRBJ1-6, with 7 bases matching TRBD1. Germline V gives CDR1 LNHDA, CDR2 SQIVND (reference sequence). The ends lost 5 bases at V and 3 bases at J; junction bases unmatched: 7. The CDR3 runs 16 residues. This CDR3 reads CASSPFPGGYNSPLHF. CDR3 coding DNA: TGTGCCAGTAGTCCTTTTCCAGGGGGCTATAATTCACCCCTCCACTTT.

In DNA form, the CDR3 reads TGTGCCAGCAGCTTACTTTCTATCTCCGGTTCACCCCTCCACTTT. It codes for CASSLLSISGSPLHF. The chain has TRBV11-2 and TRBJ1-6; D is unresolved. The germline V and J ends were trimmed by 2 bases and 9 bases, with 14 bases remaining between them. Germline V lookup: CDR1 SGHAT, CDR2 FQNNGV. This CDR3 has 15 residues.

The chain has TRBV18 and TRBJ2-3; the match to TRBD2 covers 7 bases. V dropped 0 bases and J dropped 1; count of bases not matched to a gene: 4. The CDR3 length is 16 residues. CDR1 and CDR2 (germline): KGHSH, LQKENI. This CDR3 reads CASSPPASGGTDTQYF. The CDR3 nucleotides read TGTGCCAGCTCACCACCGGCTAGCGGCGGCACAGATACGCAGTATTTT.

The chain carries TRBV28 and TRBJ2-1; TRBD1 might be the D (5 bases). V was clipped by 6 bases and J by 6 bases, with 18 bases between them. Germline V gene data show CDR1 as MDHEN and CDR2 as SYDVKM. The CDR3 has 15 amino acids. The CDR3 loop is CASSSSGGQPNEQFF. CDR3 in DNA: TGTGCCAGCAGCTCCTCCGGCGGACAACCCAATGAGCAGTTCTTC.

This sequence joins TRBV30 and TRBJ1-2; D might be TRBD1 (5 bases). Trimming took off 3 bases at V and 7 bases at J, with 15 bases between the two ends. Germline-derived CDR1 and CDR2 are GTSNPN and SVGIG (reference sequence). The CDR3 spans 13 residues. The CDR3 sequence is CAWSAGGFFGYTF. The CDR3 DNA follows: TGTGCCTGGAGCGCGGGGGGTTTCTTTGGCTACACCTTC.

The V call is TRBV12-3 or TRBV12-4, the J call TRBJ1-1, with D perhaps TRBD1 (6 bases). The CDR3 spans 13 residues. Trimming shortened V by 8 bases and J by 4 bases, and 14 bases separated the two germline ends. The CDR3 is CASRDNWSTEAFF. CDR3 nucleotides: TGTGCCAGCCGGGACAATTGGAGCACTGAAGCTTTCTTT.

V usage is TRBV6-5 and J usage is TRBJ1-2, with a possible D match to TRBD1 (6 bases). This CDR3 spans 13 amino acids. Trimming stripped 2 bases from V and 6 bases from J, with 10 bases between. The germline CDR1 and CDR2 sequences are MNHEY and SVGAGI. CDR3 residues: CASSYGGADGYTF. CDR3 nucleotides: TGTGCCAGCAGTTACGGGGGGGCAGATGGCTACACCTTC.